The sequence of this TCR beta chain was determined in a study of blood T cells in healthy people across ages. Remarks on this clonotype: The target antigen is unknown.

Study-wide results and limits: Researchers report that TCR beta diversity correlated strongly with naive T cell percentage. With age, beta diversity per million T cells declined roughly linearly, significantly by over 35.

It was with a sample-barcoded 5' primer and a J-beta primer mix that a second PCR of roughly 7 to 12 cycles was run. A tag from a template-switch adaptor with 12 random nucleotides marked each cDNA molecule. TCRdb passed the 5' RACE reads through MiXCR, listing each CDR3 protein once. The data hold 1,500,000 or so distinct CDR3 sequences, with roughly two fifths observed a single time. The germline gives CDR1 SEHNR, CDR2 FQNEAQ (reference sequence). The CDR3 covers 14 residues. V shed 5 bases and J shed 5 bases, with 15 bases lying between them. The V and J genes are TRBV7-9 and TRBJ1-2, with a tentative D call TRBD1 (5 bases). The sequencing input was blood. The sequence was collected from a woman aged 18-29 years in good health. CDR3 sequence: CASSLQRQKYGYTF. CDR3 in DNA: TGTGCCAGCAGCCTACAGCGACAGAAATATGGCTACACCTTC.